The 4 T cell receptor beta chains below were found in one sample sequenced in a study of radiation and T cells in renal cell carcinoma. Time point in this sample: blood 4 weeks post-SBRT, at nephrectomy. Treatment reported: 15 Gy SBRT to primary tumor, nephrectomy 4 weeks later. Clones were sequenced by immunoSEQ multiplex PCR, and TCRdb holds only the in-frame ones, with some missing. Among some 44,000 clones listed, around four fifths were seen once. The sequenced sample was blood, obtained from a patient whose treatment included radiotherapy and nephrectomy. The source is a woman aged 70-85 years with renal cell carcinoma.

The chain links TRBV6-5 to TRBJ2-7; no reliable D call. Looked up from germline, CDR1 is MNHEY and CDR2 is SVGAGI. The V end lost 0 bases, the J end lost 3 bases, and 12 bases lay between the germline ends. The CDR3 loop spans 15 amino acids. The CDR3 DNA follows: TGTGCCAGCAGTTACTCGAGTCAGCCGGACTACGAGCAGTACTTC. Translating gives CASSYSSQPDYEQYF.

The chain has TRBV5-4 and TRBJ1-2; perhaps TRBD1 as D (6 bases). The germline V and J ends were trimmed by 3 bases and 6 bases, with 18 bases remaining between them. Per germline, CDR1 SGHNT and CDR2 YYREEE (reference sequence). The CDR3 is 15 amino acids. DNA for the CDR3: TGTGCCAGCAGCTGGGGCGTACAGGGTGAGGATGGCTACACCTTC. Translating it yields CASSWGVQGEDGYTF.

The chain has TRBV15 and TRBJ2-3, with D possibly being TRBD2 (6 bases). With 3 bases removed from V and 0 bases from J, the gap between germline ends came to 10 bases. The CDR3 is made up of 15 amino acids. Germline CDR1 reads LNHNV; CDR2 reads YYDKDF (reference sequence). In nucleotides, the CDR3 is TGTGCCACCAGCAGGGGAGGTGGAAGCACAGATACGCAGTATTTT. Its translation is CATSRGGGSTDTQYF.

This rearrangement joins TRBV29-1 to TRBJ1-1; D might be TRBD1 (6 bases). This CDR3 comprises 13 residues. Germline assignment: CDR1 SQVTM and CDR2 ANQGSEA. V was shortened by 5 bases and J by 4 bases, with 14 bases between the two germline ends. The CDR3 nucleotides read TGCAGCGTTCCACAGGGAGGGACCACTGAAGCTTTCTTT. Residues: CSVPQGGTTEAFF.